The clone carrying this T cell receptor beta chain occurred once. This sample is part of a study of blood T cell repertoires in COVID-19. Study-level information: The United States, Italy and Spain supplied acute and convalescent COVID-19 samples.

This CDR3 has 13 residues. V shed 2 bases and J shed 4 bases, with 6 bases lying between them. CDR1 is LNHDA, CDR2 SQIVND, per germline (reference sequence). Those who participated ranged in age from roughly 18 to 89 years and resided in roughly 26 US areas. This table comes from immunoSEQ multiplex PCR, and its TCRdb copy is limited to in-frame clones, with some not included. The data hold 200,000 to 250,000 clones, with about four fifths observed a single time. The V gene is TRBV19, the J gene TRBJ1-3; D is uncertain. The receptor comes from a man between 60 and 70 years old who had recovered from COVID-19. The sample comprised PBMCs or T cells enriched from blood (not recorded which). The CDR3 loop reads CASSITPGNTIYF. In nucleotides, the CDR3 is TGTGCCAGTAGTATAACTCCCGGAAACACCATATATTTT.